This passage covers 17 T cell receptor beta chains from one sample sequenced in a study of shared clonotypes between healthy human individuals. Profiled with immunoSEQ multiplex PCR; TCRdb holds only in-frame clones, not every one. The data contain roughly 680,000 clones, 72% of them singletons. The sequenced sample consisted of memory CD4+ T cells sorted from blood. Subset specified: CD45RA-negative fraction. The receptors derive from a woman in her thirties in good health.

This rearrangement joins TRBV14 to TRBJ2-7; D is ambiguous. From germline, CDR1 is SGHDN and CDR2 FVKESK. The CDR3 totals 14 residues. V was trimmed by 0 bases and J by 3 bases, leaving 9 bases between them. The CDR3 coding sequence is TGTGCCAGCAGCCAAGACAGGATCCACTACGAGCAGTACTTC. Encoded protein: CASSQDRIHYEQYF.

J is TRBJ1-5 and V is TRBV28, with 8 bases matching TRBD1. The trim removed 2 bases at V and 1 base at J, leaving 4 bases unmatched. The CDR3 covers 16 residues. CDR1 is MDHEN, CDR2 SYDVKM, per germline. CDR3 nucleotides: TGTGCCAGCAGTTTACAGGGGGCGCGGAGCAATCAGCCCCAGCATTTT. Translated, it gives CASSLQGARSNQPQHF.

A few counts support this clone. V and J are TRBV28 and TRBJ2-7; 7 nucleotides line up with TRBD2. Germline V CDR1 and CDR2: MDHEN, SYDVKM. The CDR3 is 15 residues long. Losses at the gene ends were 6 bases for V and 0 bases for J; bases not matched to a gene: 8. In nucleotides, the CDR3 is TGTGCCAGCAGACCCACCGGGACTAACTCCTACGAGCAGTACTTC. Its protein is CASRPTGTNSYEQYF.

The chain couples TRBV27 to TRBJ1-3; 8 bases line up with TRBD1. J was trimmed by 0 bases and V by 5 bases; bases with no gene match: 3. This CDR3 has 15 amino acids. The germline gives CDR1 MNHEY, CDR2 SMNVEV (reference sequence). CDR3 sequence: CASSRTGLSGNTIYF. The CDR3, as DNA: TGTGCCAGCAGTCGGACAGGGCTCTCTGGAAACACCATATATTTT.

The sample holds a few counts of this clone. J is TRBJ2-3 and V is TRBV5-4, with D possibly matching TRBD2 (5 bases). The CDR3 has 14 amino acids. The V end lost 4 bases, the J end lost 3 bases, and 12 bases lay between the germline ends. Germline V gene data show CDR1 as SGHNT and CDR2 as YYREEE (reference sequence). This CDR3 reads CASSRFGRTDTQYF. In nucleotides, the CDR3 is TGTGCCAGCAGCCGATTTGGGAGAACAGATACGCAGTATTTT.

V is TRBV29-1 and J is TRBJ1-4; D is unresolved. The CDR3 spans 11 residues. Germline V CDR1 and CDR2: SQVTM, ANQGSEA. The ends were cut back, 6 bases at V and 6 bases at J, with 8 bases in the middle. The CDR3 spells CSVRMDEKLFF. DNA for the CDR3: TGCAGCGTAAGAATGGATGAAAAACTGTTTTTT.

The rearrangement uses TRBV19 and TRBJ2-5; 7 bases map to TRBD1. The J call may be wrong; the DNA end is better matched by TRBJ2-7. Germline V gives CDR1 LNHDA, CDR2 SQIVND (reference sequence). The CDR3 loop spans 13 amino acids. Here the CDR3 reads CATATGSYSEQYF. CDR3 in DNA: TGTGCCACCGCGACAGGGTCGTATAGCGAGCAGTACTTC.

V and J are TRBV7-9 and TRBJ2-3, with TRBD2 matching 12 bases. The ends lost 5 bases at V and 3 bases at J; junction bases unmatched: 9. CDR1 SEHNR and CDR2 FQNEAQ come from the germline V gene (reference sequence). The CDR3 runs to 17 residues. CDR3 sequence reads: CASSAAPGLAGTDTQYF. The CDR3, as DNA: TGTGCCAGCAGCGCAGCTCCGGGACTAGCGGGTACAGATACGCAGTATTTT.

Comments on this clone: In the same sample, other DNA sequences code for this CDR3. The CDR3 loop is CASRPLGGGNEQFF. Written as DNA, the CDR3 is TGTGCCAGCAGACCCCTAGGAGGGGGCAATGAGCAGTTCTTC. This chain connects TRBV6-5 to TRBJ2-1, with D possibly called TRBD1 or TRBD2 (6 bases each). CDR1 MNHEY and CDR2 SVGAGI come from the germline V gene. This CDR3 is 14 amino acids long. V was clipped by 6 bases and J by 6 bases, with 15 bases between them.

The chain employs TRBV6-5 and TRBJ1-1, with D possibly matching TRBD1 (6 bases). With 6 bases removed from V and 5 bases from J, the gap between germline ends came to 10 bases. The CDR3 sequence is 12 residues long. Germline assignment: CDR1 MNHEY and CDR2 SVGAGI. The CDR3 is CASRPRGTEAFF. CDR3 nucleotides: TGTGCCAGCAGGCCCAGGGGAACTGAAGCTTTCTTT.

The CDR3, as DNA: TGTGCCAGTAGTATATACGGGACAGGCACTGAAGCTTTCTTT. It translates to CASSIYGTGTEAFF. V and J are TRBV19 and TRBJ1-1; 8 positions match TRBD1. The junction had 3 bases not matched to a gene; V was cut back by 2 bases and J by 4 bases. CDR3 length: 14 amino acids. The germline V gene encodes CDR1 LNHDA and CDR2 SQIVND (reference sequence).

Comment on this clone: A read error may account for a junction end that differs from germline. J is TRBJ2-7 and V is TRBV6-5; no clear D gene. Germline loops: CDR1 MNHEY, CDR2 SVGAGI. This CDR3 has 13 amino acids. The CDR3 DNA sequence: TGTGCCATCAGTGAGTCGATCCCCGGCGAGCAGTACTTC. This sequence encodes CAISESIPGEQYF.

This sequence joins TRBV5-1 and TRBJ2-7, with unresolved D. This CDR3 is 12 amino acids long. V was shortened by 1 base and J by 7 bases, with 9 bases between the two germline ends. Germline CDR1 reads SGHRS; CDR2 reads YFSETQ. The CDR3 DNA follows: TGCGCCAGCAGCTTGACCCTTTCTGAGCAGTACTTC. Encoded protein: CASSLTLSEQYF.

This clone was recorded once. This specimen includes other DNA sequences encoding the same CDR3. The V and J genes are TRBV5-1 and TRBJ2-1; TRBD2 is a possible D gene (6 bases). The CDR3 loop spans 14 amino acids. V gave up 5 bases and J gave up 0 bases, with 9 bases separating them. CDR1 is SGHRS, CDR2 YFSETQ, per germline. As DNA, the CDR3 is TGCGCCAGCAGTGCCGGGAGCTCCTACAATGAGCAGTTCTTC. Its translation is CASSAGSSYNEQFF.

The chain links TRBV7-9 to TRBJ2-2; the D gene is possibly TRBD2 (6 bases). CDR1 and CDR2 from the germline V gene are SEHNR and FQNEAQ (reference sequence). V was shortened by 5 bases and J by 4 bases, with 14 bases between the two germline ends. This CDR3 is built from 15 residues. In DNA, the CDR3 is TGTGCCAGCAGCAGCCGGGCGGAGGGCACCGGGGAGCTGTTTTTT. It translates to CASSSRAEGTGELFF.

This chain uses TRBV5-4 with TRBJ2-3, with TRBD2 matching over 8 bases. CDR3 size: 15 residues. Germline trimming cut 4 bases from V and 2 bases from J; bases unmatched to any gene: 6. CDR1 SGHNT and CDR2 YYREEE come from the germline V gene (reference sequence). CDR3 protein: CASSLTSGPTDTQYF. DNA for the CDR3: TGTGCCAGCAGCCTCACTAGCGGCCCCACAGATACGCAGTATTTT.

V is TRBV28 and J is TRBJ1-3, with D possibly matching TRBD1 (6 bases). Germline V gene lookup returns CDR1 MDHEN and CDR2 SYDVKM. V was shortened by 3 bases and J by 4 bases, with 16 bases between the two germline ends. This CDR3 is 16 amino acids long. For the CDR3, the DNA is TGTGCCAGCAGTTTCTACAGGGCAAGTTCAGGAAACACCATATATTTT. It translates to CASSFYRASSGNTIYF.